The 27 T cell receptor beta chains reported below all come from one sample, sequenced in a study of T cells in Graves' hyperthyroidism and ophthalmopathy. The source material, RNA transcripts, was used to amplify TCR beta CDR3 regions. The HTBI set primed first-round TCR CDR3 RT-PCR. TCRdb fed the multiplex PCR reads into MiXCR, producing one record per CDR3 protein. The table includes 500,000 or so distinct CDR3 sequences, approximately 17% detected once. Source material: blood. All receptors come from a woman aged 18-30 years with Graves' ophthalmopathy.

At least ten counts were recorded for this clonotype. CDR3 loop: CASSARGDSPLHF. Written as DNA, the CDR3 is TGCGCCAGCAGTGCCAGGGGGGATTCACCCCTCCACTTT. The gene calls are TRBV10-1 and TRBJ1-6; 7 bases map to TRBD1. The CDR3 is made up of 13 amino acids. CDR1 is WNHNN, CDR2 SYGVQD, per germline (reference sequence). The V segment lost 4 bases and the J segment 8 bases; nucleotides outside the gene matches: 2.

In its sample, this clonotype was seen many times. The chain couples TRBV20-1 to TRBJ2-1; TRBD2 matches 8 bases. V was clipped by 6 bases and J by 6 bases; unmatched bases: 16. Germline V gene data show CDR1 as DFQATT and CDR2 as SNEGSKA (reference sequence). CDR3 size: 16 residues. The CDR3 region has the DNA TGCAGTGCGCTTGGACAGCCGGGACTAGGATCCAATGAGCAGTTCTTC. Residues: CSALGQPGLGSNEQFF.

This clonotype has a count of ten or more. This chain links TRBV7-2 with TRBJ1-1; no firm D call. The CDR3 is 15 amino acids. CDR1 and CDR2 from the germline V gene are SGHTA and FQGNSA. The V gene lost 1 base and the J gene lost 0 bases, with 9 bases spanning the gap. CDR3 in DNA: TGTGCCAGCAGCTTAGGTGTCCATTTGAACACTGAAGCTTTCTTT. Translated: CASSLGVHLNTEAFF.

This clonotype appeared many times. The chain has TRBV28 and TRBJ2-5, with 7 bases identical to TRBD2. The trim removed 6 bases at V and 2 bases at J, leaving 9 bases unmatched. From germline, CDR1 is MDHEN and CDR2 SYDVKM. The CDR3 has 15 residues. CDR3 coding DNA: TGTGCCAGCAGAACCACCCCAGCGGGACAAGAGACCCAGTACTTC. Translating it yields CASRTTPAGQETQYF. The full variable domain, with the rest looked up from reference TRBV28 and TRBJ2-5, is DVKVTQSSRYLVKRTGEKVFLECVQDMDHENMFWYRQDPGLGLRLIYFSYDVKMKEKGDIPEGYSVSREKKERFSLILESASTNQTSMYLCASRTTPAGQETQYFGPGTRLLVL.

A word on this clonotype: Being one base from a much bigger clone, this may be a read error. The CDR3 protein is CSARPRTSLYEQYV. CDR3 DNA: TGCAGTGCTAGACCCCGGACTAGTCTCTACGAGCAGTACGTC. The chain links TRBV20-1 to TRBJ2-7, with 7 bases identical to TRBD2. Germline assignment: CDR1 DFQATT and CDR2 SNEGSKA (reference sequence). Unmatched junction bases numbered 7, after V lost 2 bases and J lost 3 bases. This CDR3 is built from 14 residues.

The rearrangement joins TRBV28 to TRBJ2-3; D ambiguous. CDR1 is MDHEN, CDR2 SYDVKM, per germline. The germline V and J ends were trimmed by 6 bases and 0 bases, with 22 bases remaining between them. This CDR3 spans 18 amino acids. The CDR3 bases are TGTGCCAGCAGCTCCAACCCCTACGGACGGGTTAGCACAGATACGCAGTATTTT. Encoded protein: CASSSNPYGRVSTDTQYF.

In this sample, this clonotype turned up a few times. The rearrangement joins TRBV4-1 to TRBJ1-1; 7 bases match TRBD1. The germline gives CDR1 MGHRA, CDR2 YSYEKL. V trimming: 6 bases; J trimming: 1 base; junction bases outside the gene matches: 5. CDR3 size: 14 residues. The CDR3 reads CASRDDRANTEAFF. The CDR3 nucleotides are TGCGCCAGCAGGGACGACAGGGCGAACACTGAAGCTTTCTTT.

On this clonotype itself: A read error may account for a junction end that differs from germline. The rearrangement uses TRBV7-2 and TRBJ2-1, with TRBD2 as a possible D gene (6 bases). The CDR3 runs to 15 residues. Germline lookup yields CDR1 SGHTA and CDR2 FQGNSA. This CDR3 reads CASSPPGLTVDEQFF. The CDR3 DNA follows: TGCGCCAGCAGCCCACCGGGACTCACCGTCGATGAGCAGTTCTTC.

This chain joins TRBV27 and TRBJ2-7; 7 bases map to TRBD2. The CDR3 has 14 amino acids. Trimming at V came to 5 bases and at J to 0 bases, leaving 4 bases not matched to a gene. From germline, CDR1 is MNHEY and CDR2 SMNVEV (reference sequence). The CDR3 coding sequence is TGTGCCAGCAGTCCATGGACTAGCTCCTACGAGCAGTACTTC. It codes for CASSPWTSSYEQYF.

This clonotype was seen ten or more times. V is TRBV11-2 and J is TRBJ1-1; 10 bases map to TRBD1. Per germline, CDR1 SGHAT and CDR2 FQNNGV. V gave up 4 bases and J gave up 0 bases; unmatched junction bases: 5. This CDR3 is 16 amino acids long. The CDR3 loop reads CASSYGQGGMNTEAFF. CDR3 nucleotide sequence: TGTGCCAGCAGCTACGGACAGGGGGGGATGAACACTGAAGCTTTCTTT. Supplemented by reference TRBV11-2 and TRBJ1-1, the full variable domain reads EAGVAQSPRYKIIEKRQSVAFWCNPISGHATLYWYQQILGQGPKLLIQFQNNGVVDDSQLPKDRFSAERLKGVDSTLKIQPAKLEDSAVYLCASSYGQGGMNTEAFFGQGTRLTVV.

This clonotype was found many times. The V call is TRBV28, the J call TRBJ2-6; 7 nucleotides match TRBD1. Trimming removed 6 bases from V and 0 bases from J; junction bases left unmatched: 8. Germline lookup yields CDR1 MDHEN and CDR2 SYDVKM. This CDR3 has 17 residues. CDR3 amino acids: CASSPTGTASGANVLTF. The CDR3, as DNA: TGTGCCAGCAGCCCTACCGGGACAGCCTCTGGGGCCAACGTCCTGACTTTC. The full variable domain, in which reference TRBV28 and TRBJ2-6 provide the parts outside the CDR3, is DVKVTQSSRYLVKRTGEKVFLECVQDMDHENMFWYRQDPGLGLRLIYFSYDVKMKEKGDIPEGYSVSREKKERFSLILESASTNQTSMYLCASSPTGTASGANVLTFGAGSRLTVL.

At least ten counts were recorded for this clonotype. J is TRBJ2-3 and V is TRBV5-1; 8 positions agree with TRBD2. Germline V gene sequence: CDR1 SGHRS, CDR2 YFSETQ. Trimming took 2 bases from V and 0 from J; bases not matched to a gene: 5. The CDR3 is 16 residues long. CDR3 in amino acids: CASSFSGAASTDTQYF. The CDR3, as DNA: TGCGCCAGCAGCTTTAGCGGGGCGGCTAGCACAGATACGCAGTATTTT.

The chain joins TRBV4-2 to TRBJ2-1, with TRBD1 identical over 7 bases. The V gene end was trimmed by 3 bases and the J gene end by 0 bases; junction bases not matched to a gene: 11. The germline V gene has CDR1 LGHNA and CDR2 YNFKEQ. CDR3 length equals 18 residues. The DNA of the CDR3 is TGTGCCAGCAGCCACCCTTCCGGGACAGAGAGCTCCTACAATGAGCAGTTCTTC. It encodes CASSHPSGTESSYNEQFF.

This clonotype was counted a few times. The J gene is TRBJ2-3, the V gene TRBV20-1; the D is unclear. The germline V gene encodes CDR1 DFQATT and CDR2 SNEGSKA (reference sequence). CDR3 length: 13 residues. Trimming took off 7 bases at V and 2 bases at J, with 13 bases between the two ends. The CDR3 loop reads CSEASGFTDTQYF. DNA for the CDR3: TGCAGTGAAGCATCCGGGTTCACAGATACGCAGTATTTT.

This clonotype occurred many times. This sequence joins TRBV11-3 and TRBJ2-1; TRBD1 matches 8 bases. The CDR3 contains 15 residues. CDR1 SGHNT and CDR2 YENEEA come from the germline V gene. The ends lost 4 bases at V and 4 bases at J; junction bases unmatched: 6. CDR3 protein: CASSSGQGAYNEQFF. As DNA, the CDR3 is TGTGCCAGCAGCTCCGGACAGGGTGCTTACAATGAGCAGTTCTTC.

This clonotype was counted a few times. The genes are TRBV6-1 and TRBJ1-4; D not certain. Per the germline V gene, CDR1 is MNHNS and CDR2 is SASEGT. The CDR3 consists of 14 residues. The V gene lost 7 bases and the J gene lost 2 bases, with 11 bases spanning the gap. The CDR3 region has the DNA TGTGCCAGCACTAGTGGGAGTACTAATGAAAAACTGTTTTTT. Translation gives CASTSGSTNEKLFF.

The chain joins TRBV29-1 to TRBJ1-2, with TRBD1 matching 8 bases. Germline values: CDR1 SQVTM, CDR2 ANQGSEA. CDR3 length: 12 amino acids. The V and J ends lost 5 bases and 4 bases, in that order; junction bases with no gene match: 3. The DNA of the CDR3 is TGCAGCGTTTTTACAGGGGGCTATGGCTACACCTTC. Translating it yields CSVFTGGYGYTF.

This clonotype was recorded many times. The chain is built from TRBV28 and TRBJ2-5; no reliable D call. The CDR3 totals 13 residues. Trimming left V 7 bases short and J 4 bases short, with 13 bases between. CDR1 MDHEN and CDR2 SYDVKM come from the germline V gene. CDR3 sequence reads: CASTRRPGETQYF. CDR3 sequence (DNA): TGTGCCAGCACCAGAAGGCCAGGAGAGACCCAGTACTTC.

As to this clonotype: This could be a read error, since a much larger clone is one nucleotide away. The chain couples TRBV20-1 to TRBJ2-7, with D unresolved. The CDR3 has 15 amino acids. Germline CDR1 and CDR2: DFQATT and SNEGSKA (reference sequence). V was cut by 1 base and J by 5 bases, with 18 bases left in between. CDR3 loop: CSARVVEFYGNEQYF. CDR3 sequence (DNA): TGCAGTGCTAGAGTTGTGGAGTTTTATGGGAACGAGCAGTACTTC.

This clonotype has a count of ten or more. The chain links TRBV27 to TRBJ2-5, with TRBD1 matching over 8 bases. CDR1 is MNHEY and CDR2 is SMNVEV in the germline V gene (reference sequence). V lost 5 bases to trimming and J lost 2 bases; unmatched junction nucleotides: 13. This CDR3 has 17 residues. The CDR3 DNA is TGTGCCAGCAGTCACAGGGGGATCCTTGTGGAGCAAGAGACCCAGTACTTC. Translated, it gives CASSHRGILVEQETQYF.

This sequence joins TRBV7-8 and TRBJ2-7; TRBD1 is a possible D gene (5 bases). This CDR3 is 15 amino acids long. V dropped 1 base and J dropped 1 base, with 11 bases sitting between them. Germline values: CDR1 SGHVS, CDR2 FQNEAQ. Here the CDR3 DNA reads TGTGCCAGCAGCTTAGTAGCAGGGCGATCCTACGAGCAGTACTTC. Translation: CASSLVAGRSYEQYF.

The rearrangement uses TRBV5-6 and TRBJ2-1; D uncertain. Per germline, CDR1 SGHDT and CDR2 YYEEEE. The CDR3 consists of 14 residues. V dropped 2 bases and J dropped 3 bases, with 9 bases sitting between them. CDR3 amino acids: CASSFVPSYNEQFF. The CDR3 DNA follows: TGTGCCAGCAGCTTTGTGCCAAGCTACAATGAGCAGTTCTTC.

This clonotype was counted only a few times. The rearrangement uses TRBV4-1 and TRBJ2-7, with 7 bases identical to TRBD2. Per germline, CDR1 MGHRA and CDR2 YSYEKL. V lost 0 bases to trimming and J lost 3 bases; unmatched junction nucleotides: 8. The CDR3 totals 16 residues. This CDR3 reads CASSQEAGRTSYEQYF. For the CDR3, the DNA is TGCGCCAGCAGCCAAGAAGCTGGGAGGACTAGCTACGAGCAGTACTTC.

CDR3 DNA sequence: TGTGCCAGCAGCCAAGATCCGACTAGCGGGGCCTACGAGCAGTACTTC. Amino acid sequence: CASSQDPTSGAYEQYF. This rearrangement joins TRBV3-1 to TRBJ2-7; 11 bases align to TRBD2. This CDR3 comprises 16 residues. J lost 2 bases, V lost 0 bases, and 3 bases had no gene match. Germline V gives CDR1 LGHDT, CDR2 YNNKEL (reference sequence).

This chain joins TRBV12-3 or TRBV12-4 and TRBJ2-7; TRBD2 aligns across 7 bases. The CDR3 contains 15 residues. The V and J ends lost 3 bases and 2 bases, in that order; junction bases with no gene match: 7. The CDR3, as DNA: TGTGCCAGCAGTTTTGGGCGGGAGCGCCCCTACGAGCAGTACTTC. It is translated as CASSFGRERPYEQYF.

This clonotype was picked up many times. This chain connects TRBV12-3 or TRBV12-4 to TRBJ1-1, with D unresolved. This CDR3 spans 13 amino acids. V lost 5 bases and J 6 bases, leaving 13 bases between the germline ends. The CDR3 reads CASSPSSVPEAFF. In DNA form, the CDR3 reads TGTGCCAGCAGTCCTTCGTCTGTGCCTGAAGCTTTCTTT.

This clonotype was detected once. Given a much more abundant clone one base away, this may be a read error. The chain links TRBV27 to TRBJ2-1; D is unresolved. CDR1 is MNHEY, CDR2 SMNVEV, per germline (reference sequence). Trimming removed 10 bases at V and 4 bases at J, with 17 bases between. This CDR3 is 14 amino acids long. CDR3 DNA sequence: TGTGCCACCCCCGGATTATCGGATTACAATGAGCAGTTCTTC. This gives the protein CATPGLSDYNEQFF.